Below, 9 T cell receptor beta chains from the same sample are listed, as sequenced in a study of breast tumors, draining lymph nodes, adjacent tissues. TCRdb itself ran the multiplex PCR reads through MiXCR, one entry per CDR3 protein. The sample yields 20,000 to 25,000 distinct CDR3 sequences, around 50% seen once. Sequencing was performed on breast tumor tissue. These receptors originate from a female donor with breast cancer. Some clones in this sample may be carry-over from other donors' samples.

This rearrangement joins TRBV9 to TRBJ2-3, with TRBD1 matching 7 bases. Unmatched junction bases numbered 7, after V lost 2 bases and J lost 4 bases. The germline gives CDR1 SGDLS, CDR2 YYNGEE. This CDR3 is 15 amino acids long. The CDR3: CASSVEGQWSDTQYF. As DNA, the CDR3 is TGTGCCAGCAGCGTCGAGGGACAGTGGTCAGATACGCAGTATTTT.

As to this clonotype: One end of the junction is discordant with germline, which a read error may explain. Here the CDR3 reads CASSPGPLTGSGYSF. In DNA form, the CDR3 reads TGTGCCAGCAGCCCCGGACCCCTTACAGGGAGTGGCTACTCCTTC. The chain links TRBV7-2 to TRBJ1-2, with D maybe TRBD1 (6 bases). The length of the CDR3 is 15 residues. Germline V lookup: CDR1 SGHTA, CDR2 FQGNSA.

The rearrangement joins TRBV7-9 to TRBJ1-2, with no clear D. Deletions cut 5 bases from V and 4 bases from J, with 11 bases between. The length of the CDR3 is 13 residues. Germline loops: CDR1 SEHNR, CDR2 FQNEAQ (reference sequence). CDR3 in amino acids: CASSVDPLYGYTF. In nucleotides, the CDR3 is TGTGCCAGCAGCGTTGACCCCCTCTATGGCTACACCTTC.

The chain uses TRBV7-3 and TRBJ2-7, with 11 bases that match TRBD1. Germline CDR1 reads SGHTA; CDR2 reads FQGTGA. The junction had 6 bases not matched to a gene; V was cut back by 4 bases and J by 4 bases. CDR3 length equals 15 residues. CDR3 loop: CASSWGGQGGYEQYF. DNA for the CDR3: TGTGCCAGCAGCTGGGGGGGACAGGGGGGTTACGAGCAGTACTTC.

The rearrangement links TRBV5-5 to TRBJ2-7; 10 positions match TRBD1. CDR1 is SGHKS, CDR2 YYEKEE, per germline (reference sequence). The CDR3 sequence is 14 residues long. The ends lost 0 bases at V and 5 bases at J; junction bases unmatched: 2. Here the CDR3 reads CASSLGQGAHEQYF. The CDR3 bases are TGTGCCAGCAGCTTGGGACAGGGGGCCCACGAGCAGTACTTC. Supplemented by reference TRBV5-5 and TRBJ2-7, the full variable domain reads DAGVTQSPTHLIKTRGQQVTLRCSPISGHKSVSWYQQVLGQGPQFIFQYYEKEERGRGNFPDRFSARQFPNYSSELNVNALLLGDSALYLCASSLGQGAHEQYFGPGTRLTVT.

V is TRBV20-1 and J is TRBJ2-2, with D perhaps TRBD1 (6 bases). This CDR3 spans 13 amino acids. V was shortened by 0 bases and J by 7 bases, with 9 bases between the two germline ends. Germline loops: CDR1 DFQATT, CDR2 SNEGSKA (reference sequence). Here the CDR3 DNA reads TGCAGTGCTAGAGATAGCAGGGGCGGGGAGCTGTTTTTT. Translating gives CSARDSRGGELFF.

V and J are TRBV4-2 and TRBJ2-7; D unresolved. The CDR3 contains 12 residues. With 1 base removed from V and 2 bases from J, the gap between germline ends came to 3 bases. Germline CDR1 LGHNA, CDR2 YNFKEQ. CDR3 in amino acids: CASSQGAYEQYF. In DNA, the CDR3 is TGTGCCAGCAGCCAAGGAGCCTACGAGCAGTACTTC.

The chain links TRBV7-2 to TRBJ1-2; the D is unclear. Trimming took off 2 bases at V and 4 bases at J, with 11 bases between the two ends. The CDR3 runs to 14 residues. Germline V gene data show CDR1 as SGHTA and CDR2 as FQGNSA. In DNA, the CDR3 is TGTGCCAGCAGCTTATCCCGGGATTCCTATGGCTACACCTTC. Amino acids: CASSLSRDSYGYTF.

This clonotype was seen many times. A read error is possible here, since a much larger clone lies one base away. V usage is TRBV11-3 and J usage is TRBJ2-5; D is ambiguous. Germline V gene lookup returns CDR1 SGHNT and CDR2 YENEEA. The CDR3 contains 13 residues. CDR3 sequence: CASSLGEQATQYF. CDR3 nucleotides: TGTGCCAGCAGCTTAGGGGAACAAGCGACCCAGTACTTC.